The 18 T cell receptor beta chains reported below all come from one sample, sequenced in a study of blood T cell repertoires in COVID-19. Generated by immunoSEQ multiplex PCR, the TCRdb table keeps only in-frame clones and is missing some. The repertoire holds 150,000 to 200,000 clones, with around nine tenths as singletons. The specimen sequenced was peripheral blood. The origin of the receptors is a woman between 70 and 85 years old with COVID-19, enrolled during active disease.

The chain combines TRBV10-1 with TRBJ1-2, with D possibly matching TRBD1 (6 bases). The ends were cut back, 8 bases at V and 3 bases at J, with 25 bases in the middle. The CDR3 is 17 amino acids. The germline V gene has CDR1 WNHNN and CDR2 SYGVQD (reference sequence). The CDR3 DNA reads TGCGCCAGCCACTACCGACTGGTGTACAGGGCGGACTATGGCTACACCTTC. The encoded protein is CASHYRLVYRADYGYTF.

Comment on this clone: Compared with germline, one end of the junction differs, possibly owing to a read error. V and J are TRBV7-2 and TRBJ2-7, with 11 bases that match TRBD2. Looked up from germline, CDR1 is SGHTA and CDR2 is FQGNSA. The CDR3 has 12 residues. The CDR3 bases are TGTGCCAGCAGACAAATGGGACTAGCGGTAAGCTTC. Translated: CASRQMGLAVSF. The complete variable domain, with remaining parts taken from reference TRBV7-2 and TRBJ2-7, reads GAGVSQSPSNKVTEKGKDVELRCDPISGHTALYWYRQSLGQGLEFLIYFQGNSAPDKSGLPSDRFSAERTGGSVSTLTIQRTQQEDSAVYLCASRQMGLAVSFGPGTRLTVT.

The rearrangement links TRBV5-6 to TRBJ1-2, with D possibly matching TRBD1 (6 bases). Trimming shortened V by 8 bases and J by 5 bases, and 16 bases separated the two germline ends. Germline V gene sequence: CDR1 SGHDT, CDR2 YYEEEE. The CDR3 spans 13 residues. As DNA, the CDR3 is TGTGCCAGTTACCGGGACACCCCATATGGCTACACCTTC. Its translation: CASYRDTPYGYTF. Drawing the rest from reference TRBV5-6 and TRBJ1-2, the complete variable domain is DAGVTQSPTHLIKTRGQQVTLRCSPKSGHDTVSWYQQALGQGPQFIFQYYEEEERQRGNFPDRFSGHQFPNYSSELNVNALLLGDSALYLCASYRDTPYGYTFGSGTRLTVV.

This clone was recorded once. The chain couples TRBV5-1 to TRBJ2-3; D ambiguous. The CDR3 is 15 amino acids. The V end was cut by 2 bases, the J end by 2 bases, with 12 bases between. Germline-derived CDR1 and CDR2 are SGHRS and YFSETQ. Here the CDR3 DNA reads TGCGCCAGCAGCTTAAGGCCCCAGGTCACAGATACGCAGTATTTT. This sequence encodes CASSLRPQVTDTQYF.

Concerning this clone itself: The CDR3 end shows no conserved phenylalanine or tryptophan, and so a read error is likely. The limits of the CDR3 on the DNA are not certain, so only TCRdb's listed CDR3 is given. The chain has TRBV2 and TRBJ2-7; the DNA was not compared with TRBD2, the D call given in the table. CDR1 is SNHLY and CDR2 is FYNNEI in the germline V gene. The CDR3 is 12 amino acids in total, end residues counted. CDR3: CASSPRRAGPPI.

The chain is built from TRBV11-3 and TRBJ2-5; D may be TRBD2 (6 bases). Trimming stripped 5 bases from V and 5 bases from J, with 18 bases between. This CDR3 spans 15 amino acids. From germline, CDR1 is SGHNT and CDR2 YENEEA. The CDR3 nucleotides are TGTGCCAGCAGCCCTTGGAGGGCGGCAGCCGAGACCCAGTACTTC. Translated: CASSPWRAAAETQYF.

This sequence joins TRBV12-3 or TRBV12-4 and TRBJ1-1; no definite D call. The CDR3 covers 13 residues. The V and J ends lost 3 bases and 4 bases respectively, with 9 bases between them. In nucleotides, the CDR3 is TGTGCCAGCAGTTTGAAGGGAGGCACTGAAGCTTTCTTT. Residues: CASSLKGGTEAFF.

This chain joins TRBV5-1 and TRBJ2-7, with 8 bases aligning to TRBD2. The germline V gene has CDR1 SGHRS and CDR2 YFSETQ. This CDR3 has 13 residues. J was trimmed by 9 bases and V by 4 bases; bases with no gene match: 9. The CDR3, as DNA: TGCGCCAGCAGCATCATAGCGGGAAACGTGCAGTACTTC. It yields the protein CASSIIAGNVQYF.

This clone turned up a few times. CDR3 in amino acids: CAWSRQLNEKLFF. In nucleotides, the CDR3 is TGTGCCTGGAGTCGACAGCTAAATGAAAAACTGTTTTTT. J is TRBJ1-4 and V is TRBV30; D might be TRBD1 (5 bases). The CDR3 has 13 amino acids. The germline gives CDR1 GTSNPN, CDR2 SVGIG (reference sequence). Trimming cost V 2 bases and J 5 bases, with 9 bases left between them. Supplemented by reference TRBV30 and TRBJ1-4, the full variable domain reads SQTIHQWPATLVQPVGSPLSLECTVEGTSNPNLYWYRQAAGRGLQLLFYSVGIGQISSEVPQNLSASRPQDRQFILSSKKLLLSDSGFYLCAWSRQLNEKLFFGSGTQLSVL.

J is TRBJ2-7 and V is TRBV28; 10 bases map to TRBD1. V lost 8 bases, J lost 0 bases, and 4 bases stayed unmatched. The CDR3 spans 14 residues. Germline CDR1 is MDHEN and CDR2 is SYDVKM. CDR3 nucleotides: TGTGCCAGCGGACAGGGGGGCTACTCCTACGAGCAGTACTTC. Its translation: CASGQGGYSYEQYF.

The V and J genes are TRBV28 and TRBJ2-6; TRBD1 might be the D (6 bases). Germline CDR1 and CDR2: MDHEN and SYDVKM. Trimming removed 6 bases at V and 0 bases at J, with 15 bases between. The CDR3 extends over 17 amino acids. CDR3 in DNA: TGTGCCAGCAGACGCCGGGACACCTTCTCTGGGGCCAACGTCCTGACTTTC. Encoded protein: CASRRRDTFSGANVLTF.

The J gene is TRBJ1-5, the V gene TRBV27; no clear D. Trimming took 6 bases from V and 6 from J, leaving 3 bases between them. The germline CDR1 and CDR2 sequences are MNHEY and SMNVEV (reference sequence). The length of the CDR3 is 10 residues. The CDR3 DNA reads TGTGCCAGCAGCCTTCAGCCCCAGCATTTT. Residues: CASSLQPQHF.

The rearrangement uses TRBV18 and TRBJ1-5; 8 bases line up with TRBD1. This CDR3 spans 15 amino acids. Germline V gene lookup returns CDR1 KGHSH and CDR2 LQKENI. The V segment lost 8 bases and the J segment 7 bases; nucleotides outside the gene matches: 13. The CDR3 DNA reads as TGTGCCAGCGCCCCCCAGACAGGGGATGTCCAGCCCCAGCATTTT. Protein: CASAPQTGDVQPQHF.

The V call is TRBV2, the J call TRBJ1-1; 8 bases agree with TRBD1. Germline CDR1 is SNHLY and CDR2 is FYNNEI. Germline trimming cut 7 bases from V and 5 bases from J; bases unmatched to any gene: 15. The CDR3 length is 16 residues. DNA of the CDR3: TGTGCCAGCAATAAACACGGACAGGGAATGGGGACTGAAGCTTTCTTT. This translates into CASNKHGQGMGTEAFF.

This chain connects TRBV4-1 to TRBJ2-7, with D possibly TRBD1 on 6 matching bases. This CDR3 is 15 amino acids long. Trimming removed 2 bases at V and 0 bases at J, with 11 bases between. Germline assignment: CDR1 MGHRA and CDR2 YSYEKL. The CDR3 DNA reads TGCGCCAGCAGCCAATACAGGGACAACTCCTACGAGCAGTACTTC. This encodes CASSQYRDNSYEQYF.

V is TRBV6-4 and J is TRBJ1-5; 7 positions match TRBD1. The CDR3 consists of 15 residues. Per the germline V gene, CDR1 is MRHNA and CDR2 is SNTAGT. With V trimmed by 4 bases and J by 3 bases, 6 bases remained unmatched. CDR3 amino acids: CASSVYDRANQPQHF. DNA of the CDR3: TGTGCCAGCAGTGTCTACGACAGGGCCAATCAGCCCCAGCATTTT.

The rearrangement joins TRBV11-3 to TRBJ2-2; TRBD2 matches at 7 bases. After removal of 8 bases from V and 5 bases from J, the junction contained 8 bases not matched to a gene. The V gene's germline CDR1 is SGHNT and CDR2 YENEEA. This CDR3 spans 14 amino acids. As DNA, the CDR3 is TGTGCCAGCCGACCGGGAGCGGGGACCGGGGAGCTGTTTTTT. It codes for CASRPGAGTGELFF.

As DNA, the CDR3 is TGTGCCAGCTCACCACCGGCGGGGGCGGGTTTTGAGCAGTTCTTC. As protein: CASSPPAGAGFEQFF. The V call is TRBV18, the J call TRBJ2-1, with TRBD2 as a possible D gene (7 bases). Trimming shortened V by 0 bases and J by 9 bases, and 15 bases separated the two germline ends. The germline CDR1 and CDR2 sequences are KGHSH and LQKENI. CDR3 length: 15 amino acids.